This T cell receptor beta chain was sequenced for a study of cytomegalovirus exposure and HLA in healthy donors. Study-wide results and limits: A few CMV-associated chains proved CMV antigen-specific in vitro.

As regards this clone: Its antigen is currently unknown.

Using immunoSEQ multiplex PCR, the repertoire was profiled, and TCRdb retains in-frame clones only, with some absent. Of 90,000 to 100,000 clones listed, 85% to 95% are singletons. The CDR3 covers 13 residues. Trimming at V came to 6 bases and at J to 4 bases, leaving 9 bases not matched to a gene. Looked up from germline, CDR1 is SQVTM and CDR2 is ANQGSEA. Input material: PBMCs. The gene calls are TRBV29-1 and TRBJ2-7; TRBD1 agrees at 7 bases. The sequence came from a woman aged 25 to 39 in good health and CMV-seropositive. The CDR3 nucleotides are TGCAGCGTCGCTACCGGGACAGCATACGAGCAGTACTTC. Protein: CSVATGTAYEQYF.